This TCR beta chain was obtained from a study of OX40 agonist ivuxolimab in advanced cancers. General observations from the study: In the 0.1 to 3.0 mg/kg range, CD4+ and CD8+ blood T cells had expanded clonally by week 6. In general, CD8+ T cells held more expanded clones than CD4+ did, on average.

This CDR3 spans 14 amino acids. CDR1 is SGHRS and CDR2 is YFSETQ in the germline V gene. Deletions cut 3 bases from V and 2 bases from J, with 12 bases between. Sequencing used immunoSEQ multiplex PCR; TCRdb keeps in-frame clones, though not all of them. The repertoire holds roughly 40,000 clones, with 80% to 90% as singletons. Details on this clone: The antigen remains undetermined.

The chain has TRBV5-1 and TRBJ2-7, with a weak D call TRBD1 (6 bases). The sample consisted of CD4+ or CD8+ T cells sorted from blood, taken in a trial of the OX40 agonist ivuxolimab. This receptor was obtained from an adult with an advanced solid tumor such as melanoma, head and neck, liver or kidney cancer. The CDR3 bases are TGCGCCAGCAGCTGGAATTCAGGGGCCTACGAGCAGTACTTC. Translated: CASSWNSGAYEQYF.